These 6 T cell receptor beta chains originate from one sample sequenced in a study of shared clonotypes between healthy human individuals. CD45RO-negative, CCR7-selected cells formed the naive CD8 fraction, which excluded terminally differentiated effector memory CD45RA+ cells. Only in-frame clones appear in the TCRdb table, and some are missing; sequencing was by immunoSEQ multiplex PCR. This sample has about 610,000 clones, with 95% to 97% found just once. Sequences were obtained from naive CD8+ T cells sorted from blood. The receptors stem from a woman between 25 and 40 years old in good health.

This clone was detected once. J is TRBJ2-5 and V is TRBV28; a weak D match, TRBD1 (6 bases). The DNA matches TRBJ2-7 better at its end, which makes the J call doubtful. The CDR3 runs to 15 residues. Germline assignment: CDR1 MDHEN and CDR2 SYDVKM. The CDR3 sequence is CASSSRTVPTYEQYF. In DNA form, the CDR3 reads TGTGCCAGCAGTAGCCGGACAGTTCCCACCTACGAGCAGTACTTC.

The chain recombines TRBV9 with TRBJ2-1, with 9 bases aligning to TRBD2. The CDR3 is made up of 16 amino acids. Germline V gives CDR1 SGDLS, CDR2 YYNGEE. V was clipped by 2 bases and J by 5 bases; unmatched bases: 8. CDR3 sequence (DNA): TGTGCCAGCAGCGTTTACCTAGCGGGATTGGACAATGAGCAGTTCTTC. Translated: CASSVYLAGLDNEQFF.

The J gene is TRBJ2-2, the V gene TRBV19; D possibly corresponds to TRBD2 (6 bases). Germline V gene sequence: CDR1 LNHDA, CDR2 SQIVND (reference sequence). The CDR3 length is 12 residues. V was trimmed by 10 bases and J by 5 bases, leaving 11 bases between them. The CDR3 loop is CATGTGTGELFF. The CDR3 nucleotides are TGTGCCACTGGGACTGGAACCGGGGAGCTGTTTTTT. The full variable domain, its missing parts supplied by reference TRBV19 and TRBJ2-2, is DGGITQSPKYLFRKEGQNVTLSCEQNLNHDAMYWYRQDPGQGLRLIYYSQIVNDFQKGDIAEGYSVSREKKESFPLTVTSAQKNPTAFYLCATGTGTGELFFGEGSRLTVL.

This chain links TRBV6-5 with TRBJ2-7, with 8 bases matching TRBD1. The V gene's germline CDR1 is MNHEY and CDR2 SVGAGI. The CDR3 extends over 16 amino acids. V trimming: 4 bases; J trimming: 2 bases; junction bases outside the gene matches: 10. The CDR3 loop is CASSLDPTGATYEQYF. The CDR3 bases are TGTGCCAGCAGTTTGGACCCGACAGGGGCTACCTACGAGCAGTACTTC.

The CDR3 loop is CASSVDNTDTQYF. The CDR3 DNA reads TGTGCCAGCAGCGTAGACAACACAGATACGCAGTATTTT. The chain recombines TRBV9 with TRBJ2-3; D ambiguous. V lost 0 bases to trimming and J lost 2 bases, with 4 bases between them. The CDR3 spans 13 residues. Germline CDR1 reads SGDLS; CDR2 reads YYNGEE.

CDR3 DNA sequence: TGTGCCAGCAGCTTGGTGTTAGCGGGAGTACGGAACTACGAGCAGTACTTC. Amino acids: CASSLVLAGVRNYEQYF. The rearrangement joins TRBV5-8 to TRBJ2-7; 9 bases match TRBD2. Germline trimming cut 0 bases from V and 3 bases from J; bases unmatched to any gene: 10. Germline CDR1 is SGHTS and CDR2 is YDEGEE. This CDR3 spans 17 amino acids. Variable domain in full (rest from reference TRBV5-8 and TRBJ2-7): EAGVTQSPTHLIKTRGQQATLRCSPISGHTSVYWYQQALGLGLQFLLWYDEGEERNRGNFPPRFSGRQFPNYSSELNVNALELEDSALYLCASSLVLAGVRNYEQYFGPGTRLTVT.